The rows below give T cell receptor beta chains drawn from one sample of a study of cytomegalovirus exposure and HLA in healthy donors. The assay was immunoSEQ multiplex PCR, and TCRdb's table has in-frame clones only and misses some. The sample contains over 75,000 clones, around 74% of which appear only once. Material: PBMCs. The source is a man aged 35-49 years in good health and CMV-seropositive. Each CDR3 is given with its conserved first and last residue. Each record gives: clone size, J gene, V gene, D gene, CDR3 protein, CDR3 DNA. The D gene is left open where the match is weak. Clone size is not always given. Where it is, it says once, few, many or a class for expanded clones.

>.|TRBJ2-1|TRBV7-9|TRBD2
CASSLVPSGSTYNEQFF
TGTGCCAGCAGCTTAGTTCCTAGCGGGAGCACCTACAATGAGCAGTTCTTC
>.|TRBJ2-7|TRBV10-3|TRBD2
CAIQGGGSSYEQYF
TGTGCCATCCAGGGCGGGGGGAGCTCCTACGAGCAGTACTTC
>.|TRBJ1-2|TRBV7-2|.
CASSSDRRYGYTF
TGTGCCAGCAGCTCCGACAGACGCTATGGCTACACCTTC
>.|TRBJ2-7|TRBV6-5|.
CASKIAHTSSYEQYF
TGTGCCAGCAAAATTGCGCACACTAGCTCCTACGAGCAGTACTTC
>few|TRBJ1-2|TRBV29-1|TRBD1
CSVRTGVVSYGYTF
TGCAGCGTTAGGACAGGGGTCGTGAGCTATGGCTACACCTTC
>.|TRBJ2-7|TRBV10-3|.
CAISERGEEQYF
TGTGCCATCAGTGAACGAGGAGAAGAGCAGTACTTC
>.|TRBJ1-1|TRBV5-1|TRBD1
CASSLLSSTGTTEAFF
TGCGCCAGCAGCTTGTTATCCTCGACAGGGACCACTGAAGCTTTCTTT
>.|TRBJ1-1|TRBV5-1|.
CASSNSGYTEAFF
TGCGCCAGCAGCAACTCAGGTTACACTGAAGCTTTCTTT
>.|TRBJ2-3|TRBV7-9|TRBD2
CASSLRGIEADTQYF
TGTGCCAGCAGCTTGCGGGGGATCGAGGCAGATACGCAGTATTTT
>few|TRBJ2-5|TRBV7-7|.
CASSYRDKETQYF
TGTGCTAGCAGCTACAGGGATAAAGAGACCCAGTACTTC
>.|TRBJ1-5|TRBV6-6|TRBD1
CASREDRGNQPQHF
TGTGCCAGCAGGGAGGACAGGGGCAATCAGCCCCAGCATTTT
>.|TRBJ1-1|TRBV29-1|.
CSGLGGNTEAFF
TGCAGCGGCCTAGGGGGTAACACTGAAGCTTTCTTT
>.|TRBJ2-3|TRBV11-2|TRBD2
CASSLNPLAGRSTDTQYF
TGTGCCAGCAGCTTAAACCCGCTAGCGGGAAGGTCCACAGATACGCAGTATTTT
>.|TRBJ2-2|TRBV25-1|.
CASSTIQPNTGELFF
TGTGCCAGCAGTACAATTCAACCGAACACCGGGGAGCTGTTTTTT
>few|TRBJ2-7|TRBV4-1|TRBD1
CASSQDRGSSYEQYF
TGCGCCAGCAGCCAAGACAGGGGGAGCTCCTACGAGCAGTACTTC
>.|TRBJ1-2|TRBV9|.
CARPGRGYGYTF
TGTGCCAGACCTGGAAGGGGCTATGGCTACACCTTC
>.|TRBJ1-3|TRBV5-1|.
CASSPRGGPTSGNTIYF
TGCGCCAGCAGCCCGCGTGGAGGACCCACCTCTGGAAACACCATATATTTT
>.|TRBJ1-1|TRBV11-2|.
CASSLGAGAAGDAFF
TGTGCCAGCAGCTTAGGGGCAGGGGCCGCCGGGGACGCTTTCTTT
>.|TRBJ2-3|TRBV10-1|TRBD1
CASSDGTGQSGTDTQYF
TGCGCCAGCAGTGACGGGACAGGGCAAAGCGGCACAGATACGCAGTATTTT
>.|TRBJ2-3|TRBV18|TRBD1
CASSPPGQSTDTQYF
TGTGCCAGCTCACCACCGGGACAGAGCACAGATACGCAGTATTTT
>.|TRBJ1-5|TRBV7-8|.
CASSLQGMSNQPQHF
TGTGCCAGCAGCTTACAGGGTATGAGCAATCAGCCCCAGCATTTT
>few|TRBJ1-1|TRBV5-1|TRBD1
CASSLAGGDPPFF
TGCGCCAGCAGCTTGGCAGGGGGCGATCCCCCTTTCTTT
>once|TRBJ2-7|TRBV15|TRBD2
CATSRDLAGGGFEQYF
TGTGCCACCAGCAGAGATTTAGCGGGAGGAGGTTTCGAGCAGTACTTC
>.|TRBJ2-2|TRBV5-4|TRBD2
CASSWGGFDTGELFF
TGTGCCAGCAGCTGGGGGGGGTTTGACACCGGGGAGCTGTTTTTT
>once|TRBJ2-5|TRBV9|TRBD2
CASSVGLAGAAETQYF
TGTGCCAGCAGCGTAGGACTAGCGGGGGCGGCAGAGACCCAGTACTTC
>.|TRBJ1-1|TRBV11-3|.
CASSLAGGEAEAFF
TGTGCCAGCAGCTTAGCGGGGGGGGAAGCTGAAGCTTTCTTT
>.|TRBJ2-3|TRBV5-1|.
CASSLAGIEDTQYF
TGCGCCAGCAGCTTGGCCGGGATAGAAGATACGCAGTATTTT
>.|TRBJ2-2|TRBV2|TRBD1
CASNFGYGQEANTGELFF
TGTGCCAGCAACTTTGGTTACGGACAGGAAGCGAACACCGGGGAGCTGTTTTTT
>once|TRBJ2-1|TRBV19|.
CASSWGRDNEQFF
TGTGCCAGTAGTTGGGGGCGAGACAATGAGCAGTTCTTC
>.|TRBJ2-7|TRBV7-2|TRBD2
CASSLAPLAVSYEQYF
TGTGCCAGCAGCTTAGCGCCCCTAGCGGTCTCCTACGAGCAGTACTTC
>.|TRBJ2-3|TRBV4-1|TRBD2
CASSPQVGGGFDTQYF
TGCGCCAGCAGCCCCCAAGTCGGCGGGGGGTTCGATACGCAGTATTTT
>.|TRBJ2-7|TRBV10-3|.
CAIKGGYEQYF
TGTGCCATCAAAGGCGGCTACGAGCAGTACTTC
>.|TRBJ2-3|TRBV11-1|.
CASSQLGGFPDTQYF
TGTGCCAGCAGCCAACTCGGAGGGTTCCCAGATACGCAGTATTTT
>once|TRBJ2-7|TRBV5-6|.
CASSLRAKEQYF
TGTGCCAGCAGCTTACGAGCGAAGGAGCAGTACTTC